The 17 T cell receptor beta chains below were found in one sample sequenced in a study of shared clonotypes between healthy human individuals. The method was immunoSEQ multiplex PCR; TCRdb's version includes in-frame clones alone and lacks a portion of them. The sample carries some 2,500,000 clones, about 90% recorded once. Specimen: naive CD4+ T cells from PBMCs. Stated subset: CD45RA+ positively selected. Receptors originate from a man aged 18 to 30 in good health. Some clones in this sample may be carry-over from other donors' samples.

This clone has just a few counts. Within the sample, other DNA sequences also encode this same CDR3. This sequence joins TRBV18 and TRBJ2-5, with D unresolved. The V gene lost 0 bases and the J gene lost 2 bases, with 4 bases spanning the gap. The CDR3 covers 13 residues. Germline CDR1 and CDR2: KGHSH and LQKENI. DNA for the CDR3: TGTGCCAGCTCACCACCGGGGCAAGAGACCCAGTACTTC. Translated, it gives CASSPPGQETQYF. The variable domain in full, with the rest retrieved from reference TRBV18 and TRBJ2-5, is NAGVMQNPRHLVRRRGQEARLRCSPMKGHSHVYWYRQLPEEGLKFMVYLQKENIIDESGMPKERFSAEFPKEGPSILRIQQVVRGDSAAYFCASSPPGQETQYFGPGTRLLVL.

The chain couples TRBV9 to TRBJ2-3; tentatively, D is TRBD1 (6 bases). This CDR3 contains 14 residues. Germline values: CDR1 SGDLS, CDR2 YYNGEE. Trimming removed 4 bases from V and 5 bases from J, with 14 bases in between. CDR3 loop: CASSTRQDIDTQYF. In DNA, the CDR3 is TGTGCCAGCAGCACCCGACAGGATATAGATACGCAGTATTTT.

This chain's CDR3 is CAWSVVQYPDYGYTF. Here the CDR3 DNA reads TGTGCCTGGAGTGTAGTCCAGTATCCCGATTATGGCTACACCTTC. V and J are TRBV30 and TRBJ1-2; no firm D call. V lost 0 bases and J lost 5, with 16 bases in between. Looked up from germline, CDR1 is GTSNPN and CDR2 is SVGIG (reference sequence). The CDR3 runs 15 residues.

The chain carries TRBV7-3 and TRBJ2-7; D not resolved. V was pared by 3 bases and J by 0 bases, with 12 bases between. Germline CDR1 SGHTA, CDR2 FQGTGA. CDR3 length: 15 residues. DNA of the CDR3: TGTGCCAGCAGCTTGGTATCTATTGGCTCCTACGAGCAGTACTTC. Protein: CASSLVSIGSYEQYF.

The chain has TRBV10-3 and TRBJ1-2; TRBD1 aligns across 7 bases. Germline V CDR1 and CDR2: ENHRY, SYGVKD. The CDR3 covers 13 residues. V lost 9 bases to trimming and J lost 1 base; unmatched junction nucleotides: 5. Here the CDR3 DNA reads TGTGCCATTACAGGGGAAGGTAACTATGGCTACACCTTC. This codes for CAITGEGNYGYTF.

The V and J genes are TRBV6-5 and TRBJ2-7; D gene ambiguous. V was clipped by 0 bases and J by 3 bases, with 3 bases between them. CDR3 length: 12 amino acids. Germline assignment: CDR1 MNHEY and CDR2 SVGAGI. The DNA of the CDR3 is TGTGCCAGCAGTTACTCGAACTACGAGCAGTACTTC. Amino acid sequence: CASSYSNYEQYF.

The chain has TRBV14 and TRBJ2-7; D gene ambiguous. With 4 bases removed from V and 3 bases from J, the gap between germline ends came to 7 bases. The CDR3 loop spans 12 amino acids. The germline gives CDR1 SGHDN, CDR2 FVKESK. CDR3 protein: CASSLTRYEQYF. The CDR3 coding sequence is TGTGCCAGCAGCCTCACCCGCTACGAGCAGTACTTC.

The chain is built from TRBV7-9 and TRBJ2-2; D remains unclear. Germline lookup yields CDR1 SEHNR and CDR2 FQNEAQ (reference sequence). There are 16 residues in the CDR3. V was shortened by 4 bases and J by 6 bases, with 18 bases between the two germline ends. CDR3 nucleotides: TGTGCCAGCAGCTCCGGTGGGGTGTCACCGTCCGGGGAGCTGTTTTTT. Translation gives CASSSGGVSPSGELFF.

This clone was detected once. The chain combines TRBV2 with TRBJ2-3; D not certain. The germline V and J ends were trimmed by 5 bases and 6 bases, with 12 bases remaining between them. The germline V gene encodes CDR1 SNHLY and CDR2 FYNNEI. The CDR3 is 13 amino acids. The DNA of the CDR3 is TGTGCCAGCAGTCCCTTTGGGGTGGATACGCAGTATTTT. Amino acids: CASSPFGVDTQYF. Full variable domain (missing parts from reference TRBV2 and TRBJ2-3): EPEVTQTPSHQVTQMGQEVILRCVPISNHLYFYWYRQILGQKVEFLVSFYNNEISEKSEIFDDQFSVERPDGSNFTLKIRSTKLEDSAMYFCASSPFGVDTQYFGPGTRLTVL.

J is TRBJ2-7 and V is TRBV19; weak D call: TRBD2 (6 bases). The germline CDR1 and CDR2 sequences are LNHDA and SQIVND (reference sequence). Trimming shortened V by 3 bases and J by 3 bases, and 12 bases separated the two germline ends. This CDR3 is built from 14 residues. The DNA of the CDR3 is TGTGCCAGTAGTATTTCGCCGACTAGCTACGAGCAGTACTTC. It codes for CASSISPTSYEQYF.

J is TRBJ1-4 and V is TRBV4-1; D gene ambiguous. Germline CDR1 and CDR2: MGHRA and YSYEKL. The CDR3 contains 15 residues. The V end was cut by 4 bases, the J end by 2 bases, with 11 bases between. The CDR3 DNA reads as TGCGCCAGCAGCCGAGTCCATTCTACTAATGAAAAACTGTTTTTT. It codes for CASSRVHSTNEKLFF.

J is TRBJ1-5 and V is TRBV5-6; D is undetermined. CDR3 length: 14 amino acids. The germline V and J ends were trimmed by 1 base and 3 bases, with 8 bases remaining between them. Per germline, CDR1 SGHDT and CDR2 YYEEEE. The chain's CDR3 is CASSLWQANQPQHF. The DNA of the CDR3 is TGTGCCAGCAGCTTGTGGCAGGCCAATCAGCCCCAGCATTTT.

V is TRBV9 and J is TRBJ2-5; D gene uncertain. The germline V gene has CDR1 SGDLS and CDR2 YYNGEE. Trimming took 4 bases from V and 4 from J, leaving 14 bases between them. This CDR3 has 14 amino acids. CDR3 region: CASSPRGVAETQYF. The CDR3 DNA reads TGTGCCAGCAGCCCCCGAGGTGTAGCAGAGACCCAGTACTTC.

This clone appeared once. This chain uses TRBV11-2 with TRBJ1-3; no reliable D call. Germline CDR1 is SGHAT and CDR2 is FQNNGV. The germline V and J ends were trimmed by 2 bases and 1 base, with 6 bases remaining between them. The CDR3 totals 14 residues. DNA of the CDR3: TGTGCCAGCAGCTTAATGGAGTCTGGAAACACCATATATTTT. Translated, it gives CASSLMESGNTIYF.

The chain combines TRBV9 with TRBJ2-1; tentatively, D is TRBD1 (6 bases). Between the trimmed V and J ends, which lost 0 bases and 9 bases, there was a span of 10 bases. The length of the CDR3 is 13 residues. Germline values: CDR1 SGDLS, CDR2 YYNGEE. The CDR3 sequence: CASSVVSGAEQFF. The CDR3 nucleotides read TGTGCCAGCAGCGTAGTTTCAGGGGCTGAGCAGTTCTTC.

The rearrangement links TRBV5-6 to TRBJ2-3; 7 nucleotides align to TRBD1. The germline V gene encodes CDR1 SGHDT and CDR2 YYEEEE. With V trimmed by 3 bases and J by 2 bases, 12 bases remained unmatched. The CDR3 runs 17 residues. CDR3 amino acids: CASSSDTGASYTDTQYF. As DNA, the CDR3 is TGTGCCAGCAGCTCAGATACAGGGGCCAGCTACACAGATACGCAGTATTTT.

The chain carries TRBV6-6 and TRBJ2-5; 9 nucleotides agree with TRBD1. This CDR3 is built from 15 residues. From germline, CDR1 is MNHNY and CDR2 SVGAGI (reference sequence). The ends lost 4 bases at V and 5 bases at J; junction bases unmatched: 8. CDR3 bases: TGTGCCAGCAGTTTTGTACAGGGGGCGCGGGAGACCCAGTACTTC. Protein: CASSFVQGARETQYF.